This T cell receptor (beta chain) was observed in a study of response to subunit inactivated influenza vaccine. Study results and limitations: That few new T cells are recruited by each seasonal influenza vaccination was the authors' suggestion.

Via MiXCR, TCRdb re-called the RT-PCR reads, giving one row per CDR3 protein. Of approximately 200,000 distinct CDR3 sequences listed, about an eighth are singletons. Losses at the gene ends were 6 bases for V and 0 bases for J; bases not matched to a gene: 8. This CDR3 comprises 16 residues. The germline V gene encodes CDR1 DFQATT and CDR2 SNEGSKA (reference sequence). About this clonotype: Its cognate antigen is unknown.

The sequencing here drew on CD8+ T cells sorted from PBMCs, taken about 5 days after vaccination. This receptor was identified in a man between 50 and 59 years old who received an inactivated influenza vaccine. V is TRBV20-1 and J is TRBJ2-7; the match to TRBD2 covers 13 bases. CDR3 amino acids: CSANGLAGDISYEQYF. CDR3 nucleotide sequence: TGCAGTGCAAACGGACTAGCGGGAGATATCTCCTACGAGCAGTACTTC.